The next 27 T cell receptor beta chains were all read from a single sample in a study of OX40 agonist ivuxolimab in advanced cancers. Some clones are missing from TCRdb's copy, which holds only in-frame ones; the method was immunoSEQ multiplex PCR. There are about 35,000 clones in the sample; 74% occur only once, and roughly a fifth lies in the top ten. The material sequenced was CD4+ or CD8+ T cells sorted from blood, taken in a trial of the OX40 agonist ivuxolimab. The receptors were gathered from an adult with an advanced solid tumor such as melanoma, head and neck, liver or kidney cancer.

This clone showed up just once. This sequence joins TRBV23-1 and TRBJ2-3, with D possibly TRBD2 on 5 matching bases. TRBV23-1 is noted as an ORF with a role that remains uncertain. The CDR3 length is 9 residues. CDR3 region: CARADTQYF. CDR3 sequence (DNA): TGCGCGCGGGCAGATACGCAGTATTTT.

The sample holds a few counts of this clone. The chain uses TRBV11-2 and TRBJ1-3, with a weak D call TRBD1 (5 bases). The germline V gene has CDR1 SGHAT and CDR2 FQNNGV. Trimming took off 5 bases at V and 4 bases at J, with 18 bases between the two ends. The CDR3 runs 16 residues. The CDR3 loop reads CASSPGGNTPGNTIYF. The DNA for the CDR3 is TGTGCCAGCAGCCCCGGGGGGAACACCCCAGGAAACACCATATATTTT.

V and J are TRBV15 and TRBJ2-3; tentative D call: TRBD1 (5 bases). The germline V gene encodes CDR1 LNHNV and CDR2 YYDKDF (reference sequence). This CDR3 is built from 16 residues. With 0 bases removed from V and 8 bases from J, the gap between germline ends came to 18 bases. The chain's CDR3 is CATSRDLPVQGGTQYF. The CDR3 coding sequence is TGTGCCACCAGCAGAGATCTTCCGGTCCAGGGTGGTACGCAGTATTTT.

In this sample, this clone turned up a few times. The V and J genes are TRBV2 and TRBJ1-1; D ambiguous. The V end was cut by 5 bases, the J end by 1 base, with 8 bases between. Per the germline V gene, CDR1 is SNHLY and CDR2 is FYNNEI. The CDR3 runs to 13 residues. The CDR3 coding sequence is TGTGCCAGCAGTCTAGGTTGGAACACTGAAGCTTTCTTT. It codes for CASSLGWNTEAFF. Together with reference TRBV2 and TRBJ1-1, the CDR3 gives the full variable domain: EPEVTQTPSHQVTQMGQEVILRCVPISNHLYFYWYRQILGQKVEFLVSFYNNEISEKSEIFDDQFSVERPDGSNFTLKIRSTKLEDSAMYFCASSLGWNTEAFFGQGTRLTVV.

The genes are TRBV19 and TRBJ1-5; no reliable D call. The CDR3 is 13 amino acids. The V gene lost 3 bases and the J gene lost 1 base, with 4 bases spanning the gap. CDR1 LNHDA and CDR2 SQIVND come from the germline V gene (reference sequence). As DNA, the CDR3 is TGTGCCAGTAGTATTAAGAGCAATCAGCCCCAGCATTTT. As protein: CASSIKSNQPQHF.

The table lists this clone with a few counts. The V gene is TRBV6-5, the J gene TRBJ1-4, with D perhaps matching TRBD1 (6 bases). The CDR3 has 13 amino acids. Germline CDR1 reads MNHEY; CDR2 reads SVGAGI. Trimming left V 6 bases short and J 4 bases short, with 9 bases between. As DNA, the CDR3 is TGTGCCAGCAGGACAGGCCTTAATGAAAAACTGTTTTTT. This codes for CASRTGLNEKLFF.

In its sample, this clone was seen many times. The chain links TRBV11-2 to TRBJ1-6; a possible D gene is TRBD1 (6 bases). CDR3 length: 15 residues. V was trimmed by 5 bases and J by 6 bases, leaving 14 bases between them. CDR1 and CDR2 from the germline V gene are SGHAT and FQNNGV. The CDR3: CASSSHRAINSPLHF. The CDR3 DNA reads as TGTGCCAGCAGCAGCCACAGGGCCATTAATTCACCCCTCCACTTT.

This clone was seen once. The CDR3 here is CASSLRPDPSTIYF. In DNA form, the CDR3 reads TGCGCCAGCAGCTTGAGGCCAGACCCAAGCACCATATATTTT. This sequence joins TRBV5-1 and TRBJ1-3, with D unresolved. The CDR3 is made up of 14 amino acids. The germline V gene has CDR1 SGHRS and CDR2 YFSETQ. Trimming took off 1 base at V and 9 bases at J, with 14 bases between the two ends.

The rearrangement uses TRBV7-2 and TRBJ1-6; no clear D. This CDR3 is 13 amino acids long. Germline lookup yields CDR1 SGHTA and CDR2 FQGNSA. Trimming took 2 bases from V and 7 from J, leaving 6 bases between them. The CDR3 here is CASSLLGNSPLHF. Written as DNA, the CDR3 is TGTGCCAGCAGCTTATTGGGCAATTCACCCCTCCACTTT.

This chain links TRBV21-1 with TRBJ2-7; the table's D call, TRBD1, was not checked against the DNA. TRBV21-1 is reported as a pseudogene. This CDR3 region has 18 residues. CDR3 DNA sequence: TGTGCCAGCAGCAAAGCGTCGGGGGACAGGGGCTCCCCCTACGAGCAGTACGTC. Translating it yields CASSKASGDRGSPYEQYV.

This clone was seen only once. The rearrangement uses TRBV27 and TRBJ1-1; perhaps TRBD1 as D (6 bases). V lost 1 base to trimming and J lost 1 base, with 10 bases between them. The germline CDR1 and CDR2 sequences are MNHEY and SMNVEV (reference sequence). The CDR3 has 15 amino acids. The CDR3 sequence is CASSLLGAPNTEAFF. DNA for the CDR3: TGTGCCAGCAGTTTATTGGGGGCACCGAACACTGAAGCTTTCTTT.

The chain recombines TRBV2 with TRBJ1-1; a possible D gene is TRBD1 (5 bases). V was pared by 4 bases and J by 6 bases, with 15 bases between. Germline loops: CDR1 SNHLY, CDR2 FYNNEI. The CDR3 spans 14 residues. The chain's CDR3 is CASSGGGGYSEAFF. The CDR3 nucleotides read TGTGCCAGCAGTGGCGGGGGGGGGTACTCTGAAGCTTTCTTT. Based on the CDR3 plus reference TRBV2 and TRBJ1-1, the full variable domain is EPEVTQTPSHQVTQMGQEVILRCVPISNHLYFYWYRQILGQKVEFLVSFYNNEISEKSEIFDDQFSVERPDGSNFTLKIRSTKLEDSAMYFCASSGGGGYSEAFFGQGTRLTVV.

V is TRBV5-6 and J is TRBJ2-3, with 10 bases lining up with TRBD2. The V gene's germline CDR1 is SGHDT and CDR2 YYEEEE. V shed 1 base and J 6 bases; nucleotides not matched to a gene: 5. This CDR3 region has 15 residues. Written as DNA, the CDR3 is TGTGCCAGCAGCTTGCTGCTAGCGGGGGCTGATACGCAGTATTTT. This codes for CASSLLLAGADTQYF.

The chain joins TRBV2 to TRBJ1-1, with 9 nucleotides matching TRBD1. Trimming cost V 5 bases and J 4 bases; bases outside gene matches: 8. This CDR3 contains 15 residues. Germline assignment: CDR1 SNHLY and CDR2 FYNNEI. The CDR3 DNA follows: TGTGCCAGCAGTCCCCACCCACAGGGGGCCACTGAAGCTTTCTTT. This sequence encodes CASSPHPQGATEAFF.

The chain is built from TRBV2 and TRBJ1-2; a weak D match, TRBD1 (5 bases). The CDR3 totals 15 residues. CDR1 SNHLY and CDR2 FYNNEI come from the germline V gene. V was cut by 5 bases and J by 4 bases, with 17 bases left in between. CDR3 sequence (DNA): TGTGCCAGCAGTTTCGGTCGGGGGGGTAGCTATGGCTACACCTTC. This encodes CASSFGRGGSYGYTF. The entire variable domain, with the rest obtained from reference TRBV2 and TRBJ1-2, is as follows: EPEVTQTPSHQVTQMGQEVILRCVPISNHLYFYWYRQILGQKVEFLVSFYNNEISEKSEIFDDQFSVERPDGSNFTLKIRSTKLEDSAMYFCASSFGRGGSYGYTFGSGTRLTVV.

The gene calls are TRBV5-4 and TRBJ1-1; TRBD1 might be the D (6 bases). The CDR3 spans 15 residues. Germline loops: CDR1 SGHNT, CDR2 YYREEE (reference sequence). Between the trimmed V and J ends, which lost 0 bases and 1 base, there was a span of 10 bases. The CDR3 region has the DNA TGTGCCAGCAGCTTGGTGGGACACCAGAACACTGAAGCTTTCTTT. It is translated as CASSLVGHQNTEAFF. Based on the CDR3 plus reference TRBV5-4 and TRBJ1-1, the full variable domain is ETGVTQSPTHLIKTRGQQVTLRCSSQSGHNTVSWYQQALGQGPQFIFQYYREEENGRGNFPPRFSGLQFPNYSSELNVNALELDDSALYLCASSLVGHQNTEAFFGQGTRLTVV.

The CDR3 DNA reads TGTGCCTGGAGTTCAATTACTACAGGGTTGGGGTCTGGAAACACCATATATTTT. Translated, it gives CAWSSITTGLGSGNTIYF. The V and J genes are TRBV30 and TRBJ1-3, with D perhaps matching TRBD1 (6 bases). Germline values: CDR1 GTSNPN, CDR2 SVGIG (reference sequence). Trimming removed 2 bases at V and 1 base at J, with 21 bases between. The CDR3 contains 18 residues.

This rearrangement joins TRBV5-6 to TRBJ2-5; D is uncertain. Trimming left V 4 bases short and J 8 bases short, with 15 bases between. The CDR3 spans 13 residues. Per germline, CDR1 SGHDT and CDR2 YYEEEE. The CDR3 nucleotides are TGTGCCAGCAGCCCACCGGACGGCTCAACCCAGTACTTC. It specifies CASSPPDGSTQYF.

The CDR3 loop is CASSARAGAQETQYF. CDR3 DNA: TGTGCCAGCAGCGCAAGGGCGGGGGCGCAAGAGACCCAGTACTTC. The gene calls are TRBV11-2 and TRBJ2-5, with D possibly matching TRBD2 (7 bases). CDR3 size: 15 residues. Trimming took off 5 bases at V and 2 bases at J, with 15 bases between the two ends. Per the germline V gene, CDR1 is SGHAT and CDR2 is FQNNGV.

J is TRBJ2-4 and V is TRBV10-3; D may be TRBD1 or TRBD2 (5 bases each). Between the trimmed V and J ends, which lost 8 bases and 5 bases, there was a span of 13 bases. The CDR3 length is 13 residues. The germline CDR1 and CDR2 sequences are ENHRY and SYGVKD. The CDR3 nucleotides read TGTGCCATCTCCCGAGGGGCAGAAAACATTCAGTACTTC. Encoded protein: CAISRGAENIQYF.

The chain couples TRBV7-3 to TRBJ2-3, with TRBD1 as a possible D gene (6 bases). This CDR3 spans 15 amino acids. V was trimmed by 5 bases and J by 0 bases, leaving 12 bases between them. Germline CDR1 is SGHTA and CDR2 is FQGTGA. Here the CDR3 DNA reads TGTGCCAGCAGCATATTAGGACAGAGCACAGATACGCAGTATTTT. This sequence encodes CASSILGQSTDTQYF.

V gene TRBV6-6 combines with J gene TRBJ1-3; 11 positions match TRBD1. CDR1 MNHNY and CDR2 SVGAGI come from the germline V gene (reference sequence). This CDR3 is built from 16 residues. The V gene end was trimmed by 5 bases and the J gene end by 0 bases; junction bases not matched to a gene: 3. The CDR3 coding sequence is TGTGCCAGCAGTCCAGGGACAGGGGGCTCTGGAAACACCATATATTTT. This encodes CASSPGTGGSGNTIYF.

The V and J genes are TRBV29-1 and TRBJ2-7; D assignment may be TRBD1 or TRBD2 (5 bases each). Germline CDR1 and CDR2: SQVTM and ANQGSEA. V was clipped by 6 bases and J by 4 bases, with 19 bases between them. The length of the CDR3 is 14 residues. CDR3 protein: CSVIILGVFYEQYF. The CDR3 bases are TGCAGCGTGATCATCCTGGGGGTATTTTACGAGCAGTACTTC.

This clone was observed a single time. The gene calls are TRBV5-1 and TRBJ1-1; 7 nucleotides align to TRBD1. The CDR3 covers 16 residues. With 1 base clipped from V and 0 bases from J, the junction kept 6 bases outside the gene matches. Germline V lookup: CDR1 SGHRS, CDR2 YFSETQ. The CDR3 DNA is TGCGCCAGCAGCTTGTACTGGGACAGTTTGAACACTGAAGCTTTCTTT. Translating gives CASSLYWDSLNTEAFF.

This clone was detected only a few times. J is TRBJ1-1 and V is TRBV2; D is perhaps TRBD1 (5 bases). This CDR3 contains 16 residues. The V gene lost 6 bases and the J gene lost 0 bases, with 17 bases spanning the gap. The V gene's germline CDR1 is SNHLY and CDR2 FYNNEI. This CDR3 is CASSALGGAVNTEAFF. The CDR3 DNA reads TGTGCCAGCAGCGCCCTTGGTGGGGCCGTGAACACTGAAGCTTTCTTT.

The chain has TRBV15 and TRBJ2-3; 7 nucleotides align to TRBD1. With V trimmed by 5 bases and J by 4 bases, 6 bases remained unmatched. Germline CDR1 and CDR2: LNHNV and YYDKDF (reference sequence). The CDR3 is made up of 14 amino acids. CDR3 sequence reads: CATSPDQGADTQYF. The CDR3 nucleotides are TGTGCCACCAGCCCCGACCAGGGGGCAGATACGCAGTATTTT.

This clone was recorded a few times. This chain links TRBV25-1 with TRBJ1-2; D gene uncertain. CDR3 length: 12 residues. Trimming removed 4 bases from V and 7 bases from J, with 10 bases in between. Per germline, CDR1 MGHDK and CDR2 SYGVNS. The CDR3 nucleotides are TGTGCCAGCAGTGTATCTGCGGGTGGCTACACCTTC. Translated: CASSVSAGGYTF.